This T cell receptor (beta chain) was captured in a study of blood T cell repertoires in COVID-19. As for the study in general: Nucleic acid was either cDNA or gDNA, and it came from T cells, B-cell-depleted T cells, or PBMCs.

Original analysis: Estimates of nucleated cell counts were drawn from the amplification of reference gene primers. The table came from immunoSEQ multiplex PCR; TCRdb's copy has only in-frame clones and leaves some out. V, J and clone size were drawn from that table, and D and trimming were deduced from the DNA. The data contain about 320,000 clones, over 85% of them singletons. The CDR3 extends over 16 amino acids. Trimming took 5 bases from V and 3 from J; bases not matched to a gene: 13. CDR1 and CDR2 from the germline V gene are MDHEN and SYDVKM. The count of this clone is one. The clonotype originates from a woman aged 25 to 45 with COVID-19, enrolled during active disease. The chain links TRBV28 to TRBJ2-7; 7 nucleotides agree with TRBD1. Sequenced sample: peripheral blood. Here the CDR3 reads CASSPTGIALGYEQYF. The CDR3 coding sequence is TGTGCCAGCAGTCCGACAGGGATCGCACTGGGCTACGAGCAGTACTTC.